This TCR beta chain was identified in a study of T cells in Graves' hyperthyroidism and ophthalmopathy. Findings and limits, study-wide: By a 13 V-J model, ophthalmopathy was set apart from stable hyperthyroidism.

This clonotype was detected many times. Its antigen is not known. Patients aged 18 to 65 had newly diagnosed hyperthyroidism that had lasted under 2 months. Clinical symptoms, serum thyroxine, TRAb, thyroid ultrasound and orbital computed tomography established diagnosis. The blood sample was taken at first hyperthyroidism diagnosis, before any ophthalmopathy symptoms. RNA transcripts gave rise to amplified TCR beta CDR3 regions. The HTBI set primed first-round TCR CDR3 RT-PCR. TCRdb called the multiplex PCR reads again in MiXCR, with one record for every CDR3 protein. This table holds approximately 720,000 distinct CDR3 sequences, about 17% found once. The CDR3 totals 16 residues. V was shortened by 0 bases and J by 8 bases, with 20 bases between the two germline ends. The germline gives CDR1 DFQATT, CDR2 SNEGSKA (reference sequence).

The sequenced sample consisted of blood. The chain carries TRBV20-1 and TRBJ2-1, with D possibly TRBD2 on 6 matching bases. The receptor comes from a woman in her fifties or sixties with Graves' hyperthyroidism that later progressed to Graves' ophthalmopathy. CDR3 nucleotide sequence: TGCAGTGCTAGAGATTACGGGGGTCTCAAAAGGGATGAGCAGTTCTTC. This sequence encodes CSARDYGGLKRDEQFF.